These T cell receptor beta chains were read from a single sample in a study of T cell responses to AZD1222 COVID-19 vaccine. TCRdb keeps only in-frame clones here, not all; method: immunoSEQ multiplex PCR. The sample has 95,000 to 150,000 clones, about 90% seen once. The specimen was peripheral blood, collected on day 0 of AZD1222 vaccination. The receptors stem from an adult in good health. The CDR3 runs from the conserved cysteine through the conserved F or W. The order of the fields is J gene, V gene, D gene, clone size, CDR3 protein, CDR3 DNA. D genes are given only for firm matches. Expanded clones get a size class; other rows say once, few or many, or leave the size out.

TRBJ1-6,TRBV27,NA,NA,CASGESGGNSPLHF,TGTGCCAGCGGGGAGTCGGGAGGGAATTCACCCCTCCACTTT
TRBJ2-7,TRBV7-9,NA,NA,CASSQTDSFPYEQYF,TGTGCCAGCAGCCAAACGGACAGTTTCCCCTACGAGCAGTACTTC
TRBJ1-4,TRBV6-5,NA,NA,CASRKRRPNEKLFF,TGTGCCAGCAGGAAAAGGAGGCCTAATGAAAAACTGTTTTTT
TRBJ2-7,TRBV9,NA,NA,CASSVGISYEQYF,TGTGCCAGCAGCGTGGGAATATCCTACGAGCAGTACTTC
TRBJ1-6,TRBV30,TRBD1,NA,CAWSITGGSYNSPLHF,TGTGCCTGGAGTATTACAGGGGGATCCTATAATTCACCCCTCCACTTT
TRBJ1-2,TRBV28,NA,NA,CASSFRVYGYTF,TGTGCCAGCAGTTTCCGGGTCTATGGCTACACCTTC
TRBJ1-6,TRBV6-5,NA,NA,CASRPGRMNSPLHF,TGTGCCAGCAGGCCGGGACGGATGAATTCACCCCTCCACTTT
TRBJ1-1,TRBV11-2,NA,NA,CASSPLNSNTEAFF,TGTGCCAGCAGCCCCTTGAACAGTAACACTGAAGCTTTCTTT
TRBJ1-6,TRBV19,NA,NA,CATKANGQSTLHF,TGTGCCACCAAAGCCAACGGACAGTCTACCCTCCACTTT
TRBJ2-7,TRBV25-1,NA,NA,CASKKVGVQYF,TGTGCCAGCAAAAAAGTGGGGGTGCAGTACTTC
TRBJ1-6,TRBV6-5,TRBD1,NA,CASSYGTGGSPLHF,TGTGCCAGCAGTTACGGGACAGGGGGGTCACCCCTCCACTTT
TRBJ1-1,TRBV6-5,NA,NA,CASSKLTGGEAFF,TGTGCCAGCAGTAAGCTGACGGGTGGGGAAGCTTTCTTT
TRBJ1-1,TRBV5-6,NA,NA,CASSLISGRINTEAFF,TGTGCCAGCAGCTTGATATCGGGGCGAATCAACACTGAAGCTTTCTTT
TRBJ1-2,TRBV6-4,NA,NA,CASSPSGQNNYGYTF,TGTGCCAGCAGCCCTTCGGGACAAAATAACTATGGCTACACCTTC
TRBJ2-7,TRBV19,TRBD1,NA,CASSPRDRSREQYF,TGTGCCAGTAGTCCCCGGGACAGGTCCCGGGAGCAGTACTTC
TRBJ1-2,TRBV7-9,NA,NA,CASSSGPGDGYTF,TGTGCCAGCAGCTCAGGGCCCGGGGATGGCTACACCTTC
TRBJ1-6,TRBV5-1,NA,NA,CASSSLRRGDSPLHF,TGCGCCAGCAGCTCCCTGCGCAGGGGTGATTCACCCCTCCACTTT
TRBJ1-2,TRBV3-1/TRBV3-2,TRBD1,NA,CASSQGGTGDLYGYTF,TGTGCCAGCAGCCAAGGCGGGACAGGGGACCTCTATGGCTACACCTTC
TRBJ1-5,TRBV27,NA,few,CASSRVDQPQHF,TGTGCCAGCAGTCGGGTGGATCAGCCCCAGCATTTT
TRBJ1-5,TRBV15,NA,NA,CATSRDLAVPGAYSNQPQHF,TGTGCCACCAGCAGAGATTTGGCGGTCCCAGGGGCTTATAGCAATCAGCCCCAGCATTTT
TRBJ1-1,TRBV3-1/TRBV3-2,NA,few,CASSQDFGQNTEAFF,TGTGCCAGCAGCCAAGATTTTGGACAGAACACTGAAGCTTTCTTT
TRBJ1-1,TRBV12-3/TRBV12-4,NA,once,CASKEGGPEAFF,TGTGCCAGCAAAGAGGGGGGCCCGGAAGCTTTCTTT
TRBJ2-1,TRBV5-1,NA,NA,CASSLEGFGDNEQFF,TGCGCCAGCAGCTTGGAAGGGTTTGGGGACAATGAGCAGTTCTTC
TRBJ1-2,TRBV7-9,NA,NA,CASSSETGPYGYTF,TGTGCCAGCAGCTCAGAGACGGGACCCTATGGCTACACCTTC
TRBJ1-6,TRBV5-1,NA,NA,CASSLEGLAHPNSPLHF,TGCGCCAGCAGCTTGGAGGGCCTAGCTCACCCGAATTCACCCCTCCACTTT
TRBJ2-5,TRBV7-9,NA,once,CASRTGTDRQETQYF,TGTGCCAGCAGGACCGGGACGGACCGCCAAGAGACCCAGTACTTC
TRBJ1-2,TRBV12-3/TRBV12-4,NA,NA,CASRRTAWGYTF,TGTGCCAGCAGACGGACCGCTTGGGGCTACACCTTC
TRBJ2-1,TRBV7-2,NA,few,CASSSVRGDWHNEQFF,TGTGCCAGCAGCTCTGTTAGAGGGGATTGGCACAATGAGCAGTTCTTC
TRBJ1-2,TRBV30,NA,once,CAWSVGLKGDGYTF,TGTGCCTGGAGTGTAGGTCTTAAAGGGGACGGCTACACCTTC
TRBJ1-2,TRBV2,NA,NA,CASRPEGMLQTARRYGYTF,TGTGCCAGCAGGCCCGAAGGTATGCTACAGACCGCTCGAAGATATGGCTACACCTTC
TRBJ2-3,TRBV5-8,TRBD1,NA,CASSSGTASTDTQYF,TGTGCCAGCAGCTCCGGGACAGCTAGCACAGATACGCAGTATTTT
TRBJ1-5,TRBV6-5,NA,NA,CASRARGASNQPQHF,TGTGCCAGCAGGGCCCGGGGGGCAAGCAATCAGCCCCAGCATTTT
TRBJ2-1,TRBV28,NA,once,CASSSIRQGLRNEQFF,TGTGCCAGCAGCTCCATACGACAGGGACTACGCAATGAGCAGTTCTTC
TRBJ1-5,TRBV30,NA,NA,CAWSVDSPSNQPQHF,TGTGCCTGGAGTGTTGACAGCCCTAGCAATCAGCCCCAGCATTTT
TRBJ2-2,TRBV19,TRBD2,NA,CASSIPPLADTGELFF,TGTGCCAGTAGTATCCCCCCACTAGCGGATACCGGGGAGCTGTTTTTT
TRBJ2-5,TRBV4-1,TRBD2,NA,CASSQDRGGSKETQYF,TGCGCCAGCAGCCAAGATCGGGGCGGGAGTAAGGAGACCCAGTACTTC
TRBJ2-1,TRBV7-9,NA,NA,CASSFRGIRNEQFF,TGTGCCAGCAGCTTTAGGGGAATACGGAATGAGCAGTTCTTC
TRBJ1-1,TRBV30,NA,NA,CAWSVGYAEAFF,TGTGCCTGGAGTGTAGGGTACGCTGAAGCTTTCTTT
TRBJ2-2,TRBV9,NA,NA,CASSVSAYTGELFF,TGTGCCAGCAGCGTAAGCGCATACACCGGGGAGCTGTTTTTT
TRBJ1-2,TRBV28,TRBD1,NA,CASSYPAGQGYGYTF,TGTGCCAGCAGTTACCCGGCGGGACAGGGTTACGGCTACACCTTC
TRBJ2-1,TRBV7-9,NA,NA,CASSLESRDNEQFF,TGTGCCAGCAGCTTAGAAAGCAGGGACAATGAGCAGTTCTTC
TRBJ1-6,TRBV27,TRBD1,NA,CASKRGGTGRGNSPLHF,TGTGCCAGCAAACGGGGGGGGACAGGAAGAGGTAATTCACCCCTCCACTTT
TRBJ1-2,TRBV9,NA,NA,CASSASTGNYGYTF,TGTGCCAGCAGCGCCTCAACAGGGAACTATGGCTACACCTTC
TRBJ1-3,TRBV11-2,NA,NA,CASSFQSSGNTIYF,TGTGCCAGCAGCTTCCAGAGCTCTGGAAACACCATATATTTT
TRBJ2-3,TRBV18,TRBD1,NA,CASSQQTGTTDTQYF,TGTGCCAGCTCACAACAGACAGGGACCACAGATACGCAGTATTTT
TRBJ1-4,TRBV9,NA,NA,CASSAGNPSTNEKLFF,TGTGCCAGCAGCGCCGGGAACCCCTCAACTAATGAAAAACTGTTTTTT
TRBJ2-3,TRBV12-3/TRBV12-4,TRBD2,NA,CASSHPSGRGYF,TGTGCCAGCAGTCACCCTAGCGGGAGGGGGTATTTT
TRBJ1-2,TRBV7-9,NA,NA,CASSLIGKDYGYTF,TGTGCCAGCAGCTTAATAGGGAAGGACTATGGCTACACCTTC
TRBJ1-1,TRBV6-4,NA,few,CASSVLPGNTEAFF,TGTGCCAGCAGTGTCCTGCCAGGGAACACTGAAGCTTTCTTT
TRBJ1-1,TRBV7-8,TRBD1,NA,CASSQGQGPEEAFF,TGTGCCAGCAGCCAAGGACAGGGGCCCGAGGAGGCTTTCTTT